The next 2 T cell receptor beta chains were all read from a single sample in a study of T-cell reconstitution after alpha-beta-depleted transplantation in children. Construction of the TCRbeta library involved unique molecular identifiers. One entry per CDR3 protein, called by TCRdb with MiXCR from the PCR reads. The sample comprises 250,000 to 350,000 distinct CDR3 sequences, more than 20% of which are singletons, and roughly 9.7% rests with the top ten. The source material was PBMCs, mostly from graft donor cells, sampled 180 days after TCRalphabeta/CD19-depleted stem cell transplant. All receptors come from a male patient younger than 18 who had a stem cell transplant for acute lymphoblastic leukemia, so the T cells may come from the graft donor.

The rearrangement links TRBV15 to TRBJ2-5; weak D call: TRBD2 (7 bases). This CDR3 comprises 14 residues. V was shortened by 6 bases and J by 5 bases, with 16 bases between the two germline ends. Germline-derived CDR1 and CDR2 are LNHNV and YYDKDF (reference sequence). CDR3 protein: CATSKGGAGETQYF. Written as DNA, the CDR3 is TGTGCCACCAGTAAGGGGGGAGCGGGGGAGACCCAGTACTTC.

This clonotype has just a few counts. The J gene is TRBJ2-7, the V gene TRBV29-1, with 10 positions matching TRBD2. V lost 6 bases, J lost 2 bases, and 10 bases stayed unmatched. Looked up from germline, CDR1 is SQVTM and CDR2 is ANQGSEA. The CDR3 has 15 amino acids. The chain's CDR3 is CSVLAGEGPAYEQYF. The DNA of the CDR3 is TGCAGCGTCCTAGCGGGGGAGGGGCCGGCCTACGAGCAGTACTTC.